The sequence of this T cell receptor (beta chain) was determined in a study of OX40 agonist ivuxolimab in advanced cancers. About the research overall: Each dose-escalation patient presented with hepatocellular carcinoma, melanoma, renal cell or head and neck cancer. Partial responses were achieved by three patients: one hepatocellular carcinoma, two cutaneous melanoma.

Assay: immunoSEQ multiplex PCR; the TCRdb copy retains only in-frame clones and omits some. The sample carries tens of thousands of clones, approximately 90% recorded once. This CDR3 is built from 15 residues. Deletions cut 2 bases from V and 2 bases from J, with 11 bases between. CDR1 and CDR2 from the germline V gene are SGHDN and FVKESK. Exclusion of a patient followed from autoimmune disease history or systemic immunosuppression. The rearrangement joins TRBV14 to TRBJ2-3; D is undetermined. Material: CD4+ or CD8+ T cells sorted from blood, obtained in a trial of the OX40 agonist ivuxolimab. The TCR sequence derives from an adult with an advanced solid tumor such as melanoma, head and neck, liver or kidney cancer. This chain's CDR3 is CASSQTAVDTDTQYF. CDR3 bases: TGTGCCAGCAGCCAAACTGCGGTTGACACAGATACGCAGTATTTT.